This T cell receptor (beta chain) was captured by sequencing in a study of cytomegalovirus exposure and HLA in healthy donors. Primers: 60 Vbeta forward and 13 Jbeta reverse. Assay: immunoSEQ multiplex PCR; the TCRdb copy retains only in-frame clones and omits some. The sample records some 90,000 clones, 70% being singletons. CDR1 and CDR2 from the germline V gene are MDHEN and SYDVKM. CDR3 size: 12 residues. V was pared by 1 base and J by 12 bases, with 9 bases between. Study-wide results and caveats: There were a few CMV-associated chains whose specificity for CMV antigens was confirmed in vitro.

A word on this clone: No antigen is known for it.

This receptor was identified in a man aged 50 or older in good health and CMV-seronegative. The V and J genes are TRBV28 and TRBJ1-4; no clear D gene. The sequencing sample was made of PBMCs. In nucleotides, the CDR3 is TGTGCCAGCAGTTTATTCGGTTTTGAACTGTTTTTT. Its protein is CASSLFGFELFF.